The 13 T cell receptor beta chains below all came from one sample that was sequenced in a study of T cells in Graves' hyperthyroidism and ophthalmopathy. Amplification of TCR beta CDR3 regions used RNA as the template. Using the HTBI primer set, a first-round RT-PCR was run on the TCR CDR3. TCRdb independently ran MiXCR on the multiplex PCR reads; one entry per CDR3 protein. There are under 350,000 distinct CDR3 sequences in the sample; about 20% occur only once, and under 55% lies in the top ten. Material for sequencing was blood. The origin of the receptors is a woman in her fifties or sixties with Graves' hyperthyroidism.

This clonotype was seen ten or more times. V usage is TRBV7-9 and J usage is TRBJ2-3; D is ambiguous. CDR1 and CDR2 (germline): SEHNR, FQNEAQ (reference sequence). Trimming took 8 bases from V and 1 from J, leaving 13 bases between them. The CDR3 runs to 14 residues. The CDR3: CASRLLGGTDTQYF. The CDR3 DNA sequence: TGTGCCAGCCGCCTTCTGGGCGGCACAGATACGCAGTATTTT.

In regard to this clonotype: A much larger clone is a single base away; this may be a read error. This chain connects TRBV7-2 to TRBJ2-7, with D perhaps assigned TRBD1 or TRBD2 (5 bases each). TRBJ2-1 matches the DNA end more closely, so the J call is doubtful. Per the germline V gene, CDR1 is SGHTA and CDR2 is FQGNSA. The length of the CDR3 is 14 residues. The CDR3 loop reads CASLPGTHSYEQFF. The CDR3 DNA reads as TGTGCCAGCCTTCCAGGGACCCACTCCTACGAGCAGTTCTTC.

There are a few counts of this clonotype. V is TRBV2 and J is TRBJ1-5; a possible D gene is TRBD1 (6 bases). The germline CDR1 and CDR2 sequences are SNHLY and FYNNEI. The V gene lost 8 bases and the J gene lost 3 bases, with 14 bases spanning the gap. The CDR3 has 14 amino acids. CDR3 loop: CASWGGAPNQPQHF. The CDR3, as DNA: TGTGCCAGCTGGGGGGGGGCTCCCAATCAGCCCCAGCATTTT.

This clonotype was seen repeatedly, ten times or more. The gene calls are TRBV12-3 or TRBV12-4 and TRBJ1-6; 8 bases match TRBD1. This CDR3 has 15 residues. Trimming took 3 bases from V and 9 from J; bases not matched to a gene: 7. In DNA form, the CDR3 reads TGTGCCAGCAGTTTGAGACAGGGGTCCGGTTCACCCCTCCACTTT. Encoded protein: CASSLRQGSGSPLHF.

The table lists this clonotype with many counts. The chain links TRBV5-1 to TRBJ1-2; D is unresolved. The CDR3 runs to 13 residues. CDR1 and CDR2 from the germline V gene are SGHRS and YFSETQ. V lost 7 bases to trimming and J lost 2 bases, with 12 bases between them. CDR3 sequence: CASGNTGNYGYTF. The CDR3 DNA follows: TGCGCCAGCGGGAACACGGGCAACTATGGCTACACCTTC.

The table lists this clonotype with a few counts. This sequence joins TRBV20-1 and TRBJ1-5; D is unresolved. This CDR3 is 12 amino acids long. V dropped 0 bases and J dropped 9 bases, with 9 bases sitting between them. CDR1 and CDR2 from the germline V gene are DFQATT and SNEGSKA (reference sequence). The CDR3 here is CSARDGNTPQHF. CDR3 sequence (DNA): TGCAGTGCTAGAGATGGAAATACGCCCCAGCATTTT.

This clonotype was detected many times. This rearrangement joins TRBV18 to TRBJ1-6; tentative D call: TRBD1 (5 bases). Trimming took off 1 base at V and 10 bases at J, with 11 bases between the two ends. There are 14 residues in the CDR3. Germline CDR1 and CDR2: KGHSH and LQKENI. CDR3 sequence reads: CASSPQGQGSPLHF. The CDR3 DNA is TGTGCCAGCTCACCACAGGGGCAAGGATCACCCCTCCACTTT.

The sample holds a few counts of this clonotype. The rearrangement joins TRBV9 to TRBJ1-5; possible D gene TRBD1, 5 bases. This CDR3 is built from 14 residues. V lost 4 bases, J lost 1 base, and 9 bases lay in between. CDR1 and CDR2 from the germline V gene are SGDLS and YYNGEE. Written as DNA, the CDR3 is TGTGCCAGCAGCCCGGGGGAGAGCAATCAGCCCCAGCATTTT. Amino acid sequence: CASSPGESNQPQHF.

This clonotype has at least ten counts. This sequence joins TRBV28 and TRBJ1-1, with D perhaps matching TRBD1 (5 bases). Trimming stripped 7 bases from V and 4 bases from J, with 7 bases between. CDR3 length: 11 amino acids. The germline gives CDR1 MDHEN, CDR2 SYDVKM. CDR3 region: CASTGSTEAFF. The CDR3 DNA sequence: TGTGCCAGCACAGGGAGCACTGAAGCTTTCTTT.

For this clonotype: At one boundary the junction diverges from the germline segment, which might be a read error. The chain is built from TRBV30 and TRBJ2-5; 8 nucleotides agree with TRBD2. Germline V gene sequence: CDR1 GTSNPN, CDR2 SVGIG (reference sequence). There are 13 residues in the CDR3. The CDR3 DNA reads TGTGCCTGGAGTGGTGGGTCGCTAGCGGGCGCCAACTTC. It encodes CAWSGGSLAGANF.

This clonotype appeared a few times. The gene calls are TRBV13 and TRBJ1-5; 8 nucleotides agree with TRBD1. J was trimmed by 3 bases and V by 3 bases; bases with no gene match: 7. CDR1 is PRHDT, CDR2 FYEKMQ, per germline (reference sequence). The CDR3 covers 16 residues. The CDR3 region has the DNA TGTGCCAGCAGCTTGGGGGACAGGTCAGACAATCAGCCCCAGCATTTT. Translating it yields CASSLGDRSDNQPQHF.

This clonotype occurred many times. The chain is built from TRBV7-6 and TRBJ2-1, with 14 bases fitting TRBD2. Germline CDR1 SGHVS, CDR2 FNYEAQ. The CDR3 extends over 16 amino acids. The trim removed 0 bases at V and 12 bases at J, leaving 7 bases unmatched. CDR3 protein: CASSLAWTSGRSWQFF. The CDR3 nucleotides read TGTGCCAGCAGCTTAGCGTGGACTAGCGGGAGGAGTTGGCAGTTCTTC.

This clonotype was counted ten times or more. J is TRBJ2-1 and V is TRBV6-6; perhaps TRBD1 as D (5 bases). Trimming pared 0 bases from V and 5 bases from J, leaving 11 bases between. Germline V gene sequence: CDR1 MNHNY, CDR2 SVGAGI (reference sequence). The CDR3 has 15 amino acids. This chain's CDR3 is CASSYSAGWDNEQFF. CDR3 nucleotide sequence: TGTGCCAGCAGTTACTCGGCAGGGTGGGACAATGAGCAGTTCTTC.